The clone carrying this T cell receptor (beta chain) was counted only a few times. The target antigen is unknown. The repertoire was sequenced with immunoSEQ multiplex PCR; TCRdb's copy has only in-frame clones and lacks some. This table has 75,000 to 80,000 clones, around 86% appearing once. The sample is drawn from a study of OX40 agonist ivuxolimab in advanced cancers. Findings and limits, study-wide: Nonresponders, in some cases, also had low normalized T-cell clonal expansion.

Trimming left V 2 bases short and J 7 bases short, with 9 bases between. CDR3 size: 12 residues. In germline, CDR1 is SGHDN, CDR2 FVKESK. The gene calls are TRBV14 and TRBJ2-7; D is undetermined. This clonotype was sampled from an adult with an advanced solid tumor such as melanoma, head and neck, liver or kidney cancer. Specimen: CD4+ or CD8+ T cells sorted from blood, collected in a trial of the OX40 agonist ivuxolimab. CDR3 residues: CASSQWGREQYF. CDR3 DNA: TGTGCCAGCAGCCAATGGGGAAGGGAGCAGTACTTC. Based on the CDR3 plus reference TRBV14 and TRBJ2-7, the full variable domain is EAGVTQFPSHSVIEKGQTVTLRCDPISGHDNLYWYRRVMGKEIKFLLHFVKESKQDESGMPNNRFLAERTGGTYSTLKVQPAELEDSGVYFCASSQWGREQYFGPGTRLTVT.